This entry describes one T cell receptor (beta chain). This clone may be a read error of a much larger clone one base away. The CDR3 is 15 amino acids. Germline V gene lookup returns CDR1 LGHDT and CDR2 YNNKEL (reference sequence). Trimming took 4 bases from V and 6 from J; bases not matched to a gene: 11. The data were taken from a study of T-cell memory formation after mild COVID-19. Across the study: TCR clusters were mostly donor specific.

TCRdb ran MiXCR on the 5' RACE reads and lists one entry per CDR3 protein. The sample lists some 450,000 distinct CDR3 sequences; roughly 18% were seen once. This receptor was taken from a young man who had mild COVID-19 (a few samples of this study predate the infection). Cell type and time point are not known. V is TRBV3-1 and J is TRBJ1-2, with 7 bases aligning to TRBD1. Sequences were obtained from PBMCs or a T cell subset sorted from them (not recorded which). The CDR3 is CASSPKDRIINGYTF. The CDR3 DNA is TGTGCCAGCAGCCCCAAGGACAGGATAATTAATGGCTACACCTTC.